This is a list of T cell receptor beta chains from one sample in a study of blood T cell repertoires in COVID-19. TCRdb keeps only in-frame clones here, not all; method: immunoSEQ multiplex PCR. In the table there are 390,000 or so clones, roughly 90% of which are singletons. Sequences were obtained from peripheral blood. These receptors all come from a woman aged 25 to 39 with COVID-19, enrolled during active disease. Both conserved end residues are part of each CDR3. The D gene is left open where the match is weak. Clone size is given for some rows only: seen once, a few or many times, or a class if the clone is expanded.

j_call | v_call | clone_size | d_call | cdr3_aa | cdr3_nt
TRBJ1-1 | TRBV27 | NA | NA | CASRPTTFANTEAFF | TGTGCCAGCAGACCAACAACATTCGCGAACACTGAAGCTTTCTTT
TRBJ2-3 | TRBV3-1/TRBV3-2 | NA | TRBD2 | CASSPLTSGGGGLRDTQYF | TGTGCCAGCAGCCCTCTGACTAGCGGTGGAGGAGGGTTAAGGGATACGCAGTATTTT
TRBJ1-2 | TRBV4-2 | NA | NA | CASSPTAGATSGGYTF | TGTGCCAGCAGCCCGACGGCGGGGGCGACTTCGGGCGGCTACACCTTC
TRBJ1-5 | TRBV15 | NA | TRBD1 | CATSRGTGAINQPQHF | TGTGCCACCAGCAGAGGAACAGGGGCTATAAATCAGCCCCAGCATTTT
TRBJ2-5 | TRBV5-5 | NA | TRBD1 | CASSSGQGVATQYF | TGTGCCAGCAGCTCGGGACAGGGGGTTGCAACCCAGTACTTC
TRBJ1-1 | TRBV5-1 | NA | TRBD1 | CASSLWGEGATEAFF | TGCGCCAGCAGCTTGTGGGGAGAGGGGGCCACTGAAGCTTTCTTT
TRBJ1-6 | TRBV4-1 | NA | TRBD1 | CASSQAGTGLGNSPLHF | TGCGCCAGCAGCCAAGCAGGGACAGGCCTAGGGAATTCACCCCTCCACTTT
TRBJ1-5 | TRBV28 | NA | TRBD1 | CASSFDRGIHQPQHF | TGTGCCAGCTCCTTCGACAGGGGGATTCATCAGCCCCAGCATTTT
TRBJ1-1 | TRBV30 | NA | NA | CAWSVRGSLSTEAFF | TGTGCCTGGAGTGTACGCGGGAGTCTGAGCACTGAAGCTTTCTTT
TRBJ1-4 | TRBV5-1 | NA | NA | CASSLVGLATNEKLFF | TGCGCCAGCAGCTTAGTGGGGCTCGCAACTAATGAAAAACTGTTTTTT
TRBJ1-4 | TRBV27 | NA | TRBD1 | CASSVGTGANEKLFF | TGTGCCAGCAGCGTCGGGACAGGGGCAAATGAAAAACTGTTTTTT
TRBJ2-7 | TRBV11-2 | NA | TRBD1 | CASSLALGQPVPYEQYF | TGTGCCAGCAGCTTGGCCTTGGGACAGCCCGTTCCCTACGAGCAGTACTTC
TRBJ2-3 | TRBV18 | NA | TRBD1 | CASSPLATGGRGTDTQYF | TGTGCCAGCTCACCACTTGCGACAGGGGGCCGAGGAACAGATACGCAGTATTTT
TRBJ2-3 | TRBV10-3 | NA | NA | CAISGEEMVTDTQYF | TGTGCCATCAGTGGTGAGGAAATGGTCACAGATACGCAGTATTTT
TRBJ2-3 | TRBV5-1 | NA | NA | CASSLGLDYTDTQYF | TGCGCCAGCAGCTTGGGACTAGATTACACAGATACGCAGTATTTT
TRBJ1-2 | TRBV29-1 | NA | NA | CSVVLQGRGYTF | TGCAGCGTTGTCCTCCAGGGCAGGGGCTACACCTTC
TRBJ2-3 | TRBV4-3 | NA | TRBD1 | CASSHVSTGGTDTQYF | TGCGCCAGCAGCCATGTATCAACAGGGGGCACAGATACGCAGTATTTT
TRBJ2-3 | TRBV2 | NA | TRBD2 | CASSRLAARTDTQYF | TGTGCCAGCAGTCGACTAGCGGCTCGCACAGATACGCAGTATTTT
TRBJ2-1 | TRBV4-3 | NA | NA | CASSQDQTGCDEQFF | TGCGCCAGCAGCCAAGATCAAACAGGGTGCGATGAGCAGTTCTTC
TRBJ2-7 | TRBV7-9 | NA | NA | CASSLLKAGDEQYF | TGTGCCAGCAGCTTACTCAAGGCCGGGGACGAGCAGTACTTC
TRBJ2-1 | TRBV10-3 | NA | TRBD2 | CAIARTSGRPGVNEQFF | TGTGCCATCGCACGGACTAGCGGGAGGCCAGGGGTTAATGAGCAGTTCTTC
TRBJ2-3 | TRBV14 | NA | NA | CASSLASTDTQYF | TGTGCCAGCAGCCTAGCGAGCACAGATACGCAGTATTTT
TRBJ2-1 | TRBV5-5 | NA | NA | CASSFFIYNEQFF | TGTGCCAGCAGCTTTTTCATCTACAATGAGCAGTTCTTC
TRBJ2-5 | TRBV24-1 | NA | TRBD2 | CATSDFGTSGTWYQETQYF | TGTGCCACCAGTGATTTTGGGACTAGCGGGACTTGGTACCAAGAGACCCAGTACTTC
TRBJ2-6 | TRBV7-2 | NA | NA | CASSLSLGANVLTF | TGTGCCAGCAGCCTATCCCTCGGGGCCAACGTCCTGACTTTC
TRBJ2-1 | TRBV2 | NA | TRBD2 | CASSQGLAEVNEQFF | TGTGCCAGCAGCCAGGGACTAGCGGAAGTCAATGAGCAGTTCTTC
TRBJ2-2 | TRBV10-3 | NA | TRBD2 | CAISLAENTGELFF | TGTGCCATCAGCCTAGCGGAGAACACCGGGGAGCTGTTTTTT
TRBJ2-7 | TRBV14 | NA | NA | CASSPIGDTSSYEQYF | TGTGCCAGCAGCCCGATAGGGGACACCAGCTCCTACGAGCAGTACTTC
TRBJ2-5 | TRBV5-1 | NA | TRBD2 | CASSAGTSGAETQYF | TGCGCCAGCAGCGCCGGGACTAGCGGGGCTGAGACCCAGTACTTC
TRBJ1-2 | TRBV4-3 | NA | NA | CASSQVVAVYGYTF | TGCGCCAGCAGCCAAGTTGTGGCAGTCTATGGCTACACCTTC
TRBJ2-3 | TRBV5-6 | once | NA | CASSFFDRNPDTQYF | TGTGCCAGCAGCTTCTTCGACAGGAACCCAGATACGCAGTATTTT
TRBJ1-3 | TRBV7-2 | NA | NA | CASSLAGSGNTIYF | TGTGCCAGCAGCTTAGCGGGGAGCGGAAACACCATATATTTT
TRBJ1-1 | TRBV2 | NA | TRBD1 | CASRGQGVNTEAFF | TGTGCCAGCAGAGGACAGGGGGTGAACACTGAAGCTTTCTTT
TRBJ2-5 | TRBV19 | NA | TRBD1 | CASSGQGVETQYF | TGTGCCAGTAGTGGACAGGGGGTAGAGACCCAGTACTTC
TRBJ1-2 | TRBV27 | NA | TRBD1 | CASSQNDRVGGYTF | TGTGCCAGCAGTCAGAACGACAGGGTGGGTGGCTACACCTTC
TRBJ1-2 | TRBV10-2 | NA | NA | CASSDDGQRGGYTF | TGCGCCAGCAGTGACGACGGCCAAAGGGGTGGCTACACCTTC
TRBJ2-2 | TRBV18 | NA | TRBD2 | CASSPRSGRATGELFF | TGTGCCAGCTCACCCCGTAGCGGGAGAGCCACCGGGGAGCTGTTTTTT
TRBJ2-2 | TRBV13 | once | TRBD1 | CASTFWDRGSTGELFF | TGTGCCAGCACGTTCTGGGACAGGGGTAGCACCGGGGAGCTGTTTTTT
TRBJ2-6 | TRBV7-2 | NA | NA | CASRPDTSGANVLTF | TGTGCCAGCAGACCAGATACCTCTGGGGCCAACGTCCTGACTTTC
TRBJ2-7 | TRBV7-9 | NA | TRBD2 | CASSLYGGAYEQYF | TGTGCCAGCAGCTTATACGGGGGGGCCTACGAGCAGTACTTC
TRBJ1-6 | TRBV6-5 | NA | TRBD1 | CASSYVQGKPNSPLHF | TGTGCCAGCAGTTACGTACAGGGGAAACCTAATTCACCCCTCCACTTT
TRBJ2-7 | TRBV6-2/TRBV6-3 | NA | TRBD1 | CASSLDRASYEQYF | TGTGCCAGCAGTCTAGACAGGGCCTCCTACGAGCAGTACTTC
TRBJ2-2 | TRBV30 | NA | NA | CAWNRGPVGGELFF | TGTGCCTGGAATAGAGGGCCAGTGGGCGGGGAGCTGTTTTTT
TRBJ1-5 | TRBV27 | NA | NA | CATPKRPQHF | TGTGCCACCCCCAAGAGGCCCCAGCATTTT
TRBJ2-3 | TRBV7-8 | NA | NA | CASSVQRWGTDTQYF | TGTGCCAGCAGCGTCCAGAGGTGGGGCACAGATACGCAGTATTTT
TRBJ1-4 | TRBV9 | once | TRBD1 | CASSVSIRDRELFF | TGTGCCAGCAGCGTTTCGATCCGCGACAGGGAACTGTTTTTT
TRBJ2-7 | TRBV5-3 | few | NA | CARSLARDYEQYF | TGTGCCAGAAGCTTGGCCAGGGATTACGAGCAGTACTTC
TRBJ2-5 | TRBV9 | once | TRBD2 | CASSVGLAGEETQYF | TGTGCCAGCAGCGTAGGACTAGCGGGAGAAGAGACCCAGTACTTC
TRBJ1-6 | TRBV27 | NA | TRBD1 | CASRWDRDNSPLHF | TGTGCCAGCAGGTGGGACAGAGATAATTCACCCCTCCACTTT
TRBJ1-2 | TRBV25-1 | once | NA | CASSESGGFDYGYTF | TGTGCCAGCAGTGAATCTGGGGGCTTTGACTATGGCTACACCTTC
TRBJ2-3 | TRBV9 | NA | NA | CASSVDVLFDTQYF | TGTGCCAGCAGCGTAGATGTACTATTCGATACGCAGTATTTT
TRBJ2-3 | TRBV11-3 | NA | TRBD2 | CASSLAGGQYF | TGTGCCAGCAGCCTAGCGGGAGGGCAGTATTTT
TRBJ2-5 | TRBV6-2/TRBV6-3 | NA | TRBD2 | CASSYRSPGTSGEETQYF | TGTGCCAGCAGTTACCGTAGCCCGGGGACTAGCGGCGAAGAGACCCAGTACTTC